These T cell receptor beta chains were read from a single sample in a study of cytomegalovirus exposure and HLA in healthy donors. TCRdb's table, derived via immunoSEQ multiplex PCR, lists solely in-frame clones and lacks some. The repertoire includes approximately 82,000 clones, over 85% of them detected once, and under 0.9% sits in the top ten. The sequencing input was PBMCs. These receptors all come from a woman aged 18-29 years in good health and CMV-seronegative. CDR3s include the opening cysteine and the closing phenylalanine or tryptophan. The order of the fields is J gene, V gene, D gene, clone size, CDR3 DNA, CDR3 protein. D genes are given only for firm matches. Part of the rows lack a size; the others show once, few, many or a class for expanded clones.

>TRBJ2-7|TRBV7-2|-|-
TGTGCCAGCAGCGCTTGGGGGGCCTACGAGCAGTACTTC
CASSAWGAYEQYF
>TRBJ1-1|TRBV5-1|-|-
TGCGCCAGCAGCTTAATGGGCAGTGAAGCTTTCTTT
CASSLMGSEAFF
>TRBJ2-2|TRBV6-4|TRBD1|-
TGTGCCAGCAGCGCACAGGGGATGGGCACCGGGGAGCTGTTTTTT
CASSAQGMGTGELFF
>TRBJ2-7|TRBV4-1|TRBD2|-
TGCGCCAGCAGCCACAATCCAGAACTAGCGGCCCCCTTCTACGAGCAGTACTTC
CASSHNPELAAPFYEQYF
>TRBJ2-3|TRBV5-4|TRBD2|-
TGTGCCAGCGGGCTAGCGGGGGAGGATACGCAGTATTTT
CASGLAGEDTQYF
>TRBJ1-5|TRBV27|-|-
TGTGCCATCTGGGCTGGCCCTAGCAATCAGCCCCAGCATTTT
CAIWAGPSNQPQHF
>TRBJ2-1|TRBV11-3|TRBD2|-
TGTGCCAGCAGCTTAGGGCGGGGGACCTACAATGAGCAGTTCTTC
CASSLGRGTYNEQFF
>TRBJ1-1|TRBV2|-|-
TGTGCCAGCAGTGAAGATGTCAGGGTTGCTGAAGCTTTCTTT
CASSEDVRVAEAFF
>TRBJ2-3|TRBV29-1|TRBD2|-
TGCAGCGTTGAAGACCTCAGACTAGCGGGGTTCGAGTATTTT
CSVEDLRLAGFEYF
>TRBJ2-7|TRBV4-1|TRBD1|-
TGCGCCAGCAGCCAATATACAGGGGCCTACGAGCAGTACTTC
CASSQYTGAYEQYF
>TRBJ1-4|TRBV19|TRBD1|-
TGTGCCAGTAGTAGCTTAGAGGTCGCAGGGGGCGAAAGGAGAGAAAAACTGTTTTTT
CASSSLEVAGGERREKLFF
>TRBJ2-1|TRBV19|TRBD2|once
TGTGCCAGTAGCGCGGCTAGCGGGAGGGCCTTGAATGAGCAGTTCTTC
CASSAASGRALNEQFF
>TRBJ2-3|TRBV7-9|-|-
TGTGCCAGCAGCTATACAGGTCCCCTAGATACGCAGTATTTT
CASSYTGPLDTQYF
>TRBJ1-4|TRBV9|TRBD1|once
TGTGCCAGCAGCCCCCGGGGACAGGGGTACGGAACTAATGAAAAACTGTTTTTT
CASSPRGQGYGTNEKLFF
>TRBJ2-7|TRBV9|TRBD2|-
TGTGCCAGCAGCCCCAGAAGGACTAGCGTCTCCTACGAGCAGTACTTC
CASSPRRTSVSYEQYF
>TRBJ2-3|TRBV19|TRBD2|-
TGTGCCAGTCGGGAGGGCCGGGTAGGCTCAGATACGCAGTATTTT
CASREGRVGSDTQYF
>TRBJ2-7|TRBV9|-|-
TGTGCCAGCAGCGTCGAGGGGGGGGGTTCCGGCGAGCAGTACTTC
CASSVEGGGSGEQYF
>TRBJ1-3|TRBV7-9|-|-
TGTGCCAGCAGCCAGGCCGGGGGGCCTGGAAACACCATATATTTT
CASSQAGGPGNTIYF
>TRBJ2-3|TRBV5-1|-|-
TGCGCCAGCAGCTTGGGTCCTACGGATACGCAGTATTTT
CASSLGPTDTQYF
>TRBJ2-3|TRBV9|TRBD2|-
TGTGCCAGCAGCGTAGGTGCGGGGGGGCTGGGAGATACGCAGTATTTT
CASSVGAGGLGDTQYF
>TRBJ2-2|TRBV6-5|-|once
TGTGCCAGCAGATTCGGACGGGGCACCGGGGAGCTGTTTTTT
CASRFGRGTGELFF
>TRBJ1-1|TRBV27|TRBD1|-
TGTGCCAGCAGTCCCTGGACAGGGCGGGACACTGAAGCTTTCTTT
CASSPWTGRDTEAFF
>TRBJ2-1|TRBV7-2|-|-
TGTGCCAGCAGCTTAGACAGGGCCCCGGAGCAGTTCTTC
CASSLDRAPEQFF
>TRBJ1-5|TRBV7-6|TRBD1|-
TGTGCCAGCAGCCAGGGGGCAGGGAGCAATCAGCCCCAGCATTTT
CASSQGAGSNQPQHF
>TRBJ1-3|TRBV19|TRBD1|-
TGTGCCAGTAGCGCGGACAGGGTCTCTGGAAACACCATATATTTT
CASSADRVSGNTIYF
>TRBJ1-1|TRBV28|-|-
TGTGCCAGCAGTGACAGTAACACTGAAGCTTTCTTT
CASSDSNTEAFF
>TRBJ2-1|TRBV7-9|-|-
TGTGCCAGCAGCTTAGCGGAGAGCTCCTACAATGAGCAGTTCTTC
CASSLAESSYNEQFF
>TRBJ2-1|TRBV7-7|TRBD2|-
TGTGCCAGCAGCCGTAGCGGGGGGGCCGGCAATGAGCAGTTCTTC
CASSRSGGAGNEQFF
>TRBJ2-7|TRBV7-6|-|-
TGTGCCAGCAGCCACGCAAAACGGGGCGAGCAGTACTTC
CASSHAKRGEQYF
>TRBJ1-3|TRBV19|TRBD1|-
TGTGCCAGTAGTATGGGCCCCCCCGGGACAGGAATTGGAAACACCATATATTTT
CASSMGPPGTGIGNTIYF
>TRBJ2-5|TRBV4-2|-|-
TGTGCCAGCAGCCTAGGAAGGGGAGAGACCCAGTACTTC
CASSLGRGETQYF
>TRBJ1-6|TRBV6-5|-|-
TGTGCCAGCACCCCGGGACAAAACTATAATTCACCCCTCCACTTT
CASTPGQNYNSPLHF
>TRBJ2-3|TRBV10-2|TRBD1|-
TGCGCCAGCAGTAGGACAGGGTTCACAGATACGCAGTATTTT
CASSRTGFTDTQYF
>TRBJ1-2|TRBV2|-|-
TGTGCCAGCAGACAGGGTATCGACTATGGCTACACCTTC
CASRQGIDYGYTF
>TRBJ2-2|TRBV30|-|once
TGTGCCTGGAGTGATCAGCGGTTCACCGGGGAGCTGTTTTTT
CAWSDQRFTGELFF
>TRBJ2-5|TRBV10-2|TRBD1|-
TGCGCCAGCACCCGACAGGGGATTGAGACCCAGTACTTC
CASTRQGIETQYF
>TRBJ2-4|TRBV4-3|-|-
TGCGCCAGCAGCCAAGAGGCGACGGGTGGGAAAAACATTCAGTACTTC
CASSQEATGGKNIQYF
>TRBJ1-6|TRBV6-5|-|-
TGTGCCAGCACCCTGACGGGGGTGTCGGGTTCACCCCTCCACTTT
CASTLTGVSGSPLHF
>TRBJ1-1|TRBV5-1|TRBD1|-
TGCGCCAGCAGCCCCAGACAGGGGACTGAAGCTTTCTTT
CASSPRQGTEAFF
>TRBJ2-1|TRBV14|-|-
TGTGCCAGCAGCCCGCAACTCCCCGCTCATCGAGGCAATGAGCAGTTCTTC
CASSPQLPAHRGNEQFF
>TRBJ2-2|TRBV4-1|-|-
TGCGCCAGCAGCCTGGGACAGAACACCGGGGAGCTGTTTTTT
CASSLGQNTGELFF
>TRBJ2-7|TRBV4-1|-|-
TGCGCCAGCAGCCAAGAAGGCGGGGACCTCACCTTC
CASSQEGGDLTF
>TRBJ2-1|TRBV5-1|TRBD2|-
TGCGCCAGCAGCTTCCGACTAGCGGGTTACAATGAGCAGTTCTTC
CASSFRLAGYNEQFF
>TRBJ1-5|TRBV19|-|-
TGTGCCAGTGACGGGGGGTTATATAGCAATCAGCCCCAGCATTTT
CASDGGLYSNQPQHF
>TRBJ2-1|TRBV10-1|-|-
TGCGCCAGCAGTGACGCCGGGAAATACAATGAGCAGTTCTTC
CASSDAGKYNEQFF
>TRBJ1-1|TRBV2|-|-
TGTGCCAGCAGTGAGAGTGTCGGGTTCAACACTGAAGCTTTCTTT
CASSESVGFNTEAFF
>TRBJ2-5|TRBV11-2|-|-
TGTGCCAGCAGCTTAGCTGCGGGAGAGACCCAGTACTTC
CASSLAAGETQYF
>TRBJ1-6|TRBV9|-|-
TGTGCCAGCAGCGCGGACTCCAATTCACCCCTCCACTTT
CASSADSNSPLHF
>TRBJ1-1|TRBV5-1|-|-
TGCGCCAGCAGCCCGGACAGCCACACTGAAGCTTTCTTT
CASSPDSHTEAFF